The 24 T cell receptor beta chains listed next were all sequenced from one sample in a study of long-term antiretroviral therapy in people with HIV. Researchers report immunoSEQ v3.0 was run at survey level. Assay used: immunoSEQ multiplex PCR; TCRdb lists only in-frame clones, some missing. The data contain 15,000 to 20,000 clones, approximately 95% of them singletons. The starting material was unsorted PBMCs, obtained 10.4 years after starting antiretroviral therapy. Receptors originate from a man aged 30 to 45 with HIV.

V gene TRBV10-1 combines with J gene TRBJ2-2; tentative D call: TRBD2 (5 bases). The V gene's germline CDR1 is WNHNN and CDR2 SYGVQD (reference sequence). With 3 bases removed from V and 3 bases from J, the gap between germline ends came to 5 bases. The length of the CDR3 is 13 residues. The DNA of the CDR3 is TGCGCCAGCAGTGACGGGGACACCGGGGAGCTGTTTTTT. Protein sequence: CASSDGDTGELFF.

This rearrangement joins TRBV2 to TRBJ2-2; D remains unclear. CDR3 length: 15 residues. Germline loops: CDR1 SNHLY, CDR2 FYNNEI. The V end lost 4 bases, the J end lost 4 bases, and 13 bases lay between the germline ends. CDR3: CASSVAQLSTGELFF. CDR3 DNA sequence: TGTGCCAGCAGTGTAGCCCAACTCTCCACCGGGGAGCTGTTTTTT.

This clone is deemed medium-sized. The chain has TRBV19 and TRBJ1-5; D is possibly TRBD1 (5 bases). Germline CDR1 reads LNHDA; CDR2 reads SQIVND (reference sequence). Trimming stripped 6 bases from V and 7 bases from J, with 19 bases between. There are 15 residues in the CDR3. CDR3 sequence: CASRDSLGFGQPQHF. The CDR3 bases are TGTGCCAGTAGAGACAGCCTAGGATTCGGGCAGCCCCAGCATTTT.

Concerning this clone: Because the CDR3 is missing its conserved closing phenylalanine or tryptophan, this is likely a read error. The rearrangement joins TRBV10-1 to TRBJ1-1; D gene unclear. Germline lookup yields CDR1 WNHNN and CDR2 SYGVQD (reference sequence). Between the trimmed V and J ends, which lost 5 bases and 0 bases, there was a span of 10 bases. The CDR3 is 14 amino acids. The DNA of the CDR3 is TGCGCCAGCAGTCCCGACGGGGTGAACACTGAAGCTTTCCTT. The encoded protein is CASSPDGVNTEAFL.

This chain links TRBV5-1 with TRBJ1-6, with unresolved D. V shed 0 bases and J shed 1 base, with 5 bases lying between them. CDR3 size: 15 residues. Germline CDR1 is SGHRS and CDR2 is YFSETQ. In DNA form, the CDR3 reads TGCGCCAGCAGCTTGGTGGGTTCCTATAATTCACCCCTCCACTTT. It is translated as CASSLVGSYNSPLHF.

The V gene is TRBV6-1, the J gene TRBJ2-3; D unclear. The CDR3 loop spans 15 amino acids. V lost 2 bases and J lost 2, with 11 bases in between. In germline, CDR1 is MNHNS, CDR2 SASEGT. The CDR3 DNA reads as TGTGCCAGCAGTGAAAAGGAGCCACACACAGATACGCAGTATTTT. This encodes CASSEKEPHTDTQYF.

Note on this clone: The sample has other DNA sequences that encode this CDR3 too. The V and J genes are TRBV18 and TRBJ1-3; D is uncertain. Trimming left V 4 bases short and J 2 bases short, with 6 bases between. CDR3 size: 13 residues. Germline-derived CDR1 and CDR2 are KGHSH and LQKENI. CDR3 loop: CASSREAGNTIYF. The CDR3 region has the DNA TGTGCCAGCTCACGTGAGGCTGGAAACACCATATATTTT.

This clone has a single count. The CDR3 is CASSLGGGTPTHTQYF. The DNA of the CDR3 is TGTGCCAGCAGCTTAGGGGGGGGAACTCCCACCCATACGCAGTATTTT. V gene TRBV5-6 combines with J gene TRBJ2-3, with D perhaps TRBD2 (7 bases). Per the germline V gene, CDR1 is SGHDT and CDR2 is YYEEEE. This CDR3 region has 16 residues. V lost 2 bases and J lost 7, with 20 bases in between.

The gene calls are TRBV18 and TRBJ1-1, with D unclear. Looked up from germline, CDR1 is KGHSH and CDR2 is LQKENI. V lost 1 base and J 8 bases, leaving 11 bases between the germline ends. This CDR3 is built from 13 residues. CDR3 coding DNA: TGTGCCAGCTCACCACGGATGACTACCGAAGCTTTCTTT. Amino acid sequence: CASSPRMTTEAFF.

The V gene is TRBV10-1, the J gene TRBJ2-7; 9 bases line up with TRBD2. The ends lost 2 bases at V and 4 bases at J; junction bases unmatched: 12. The germline CDR1 and CDR2 sequences are WNHNN and SYGVQD (reference sequence). The CDR3 extends over 17 amino acids. The CDR3 loop reads CASSERSSGDGTYEQYV. The CDR3 DNA follows: TGCGCCAGCAGTGAGAGGTCTAGCGGGGACGGGACGTACGAGCAGTACGTC.

The J gene is TRBJ1-1, the V gene TRBV29-1; perhaps TRBD1 as D (6 bases). Trimming removed 0 bases at V and 10 bases at J, with 21 bases between. There are 15 residues in the CDR3. From germline, CDR1 is SQVTM and CDR2 ANQGSEA. In DNA, the CDR3 is TGCAGCGTTGAAGATCCCCCGGGGGCTGCGCACGGAGCTTTCTTT. It translates to CSVEDPPGAAHGAFF.

The J gene is TRBJ1-6, the V gene TRBV6-1, with D hard to call. Trimming left V 0 bases short and J 9 bases short, with 12 bases between. CDR3 size: 15 residues. Germline lookup yields CDR1 MNHNS and CDR2 SASEGT. The CDR3 nucleotides read TGTGCCAGCAGTGAAGCGCTTCAGGCGGCTTCACCCCTCCACTTT. Protein: CASSEALQAASPLHF.

The chain recombines TRBV7-6 with TRBJ2-3, with a possible D match to TRBD1 (5 bases). CDR1 and CDR2 (germline): SGHVS, FNYEAQ. V lost 2 bases and J lost 3, with 15 bases in between. This CDR3 contains 16 residues. The CDR3 reads CASSLSEQVYTDTQYF. The DNA of the CDR3 is TGTGCCAGCAGCTTATCCGAACAGGTATATACAGATACGCAGTATTTT. Full variable domain (rest looked up from reference TRBV7-6 and TRBJ2-3): GAGVSQSPRYKVTKRGQDVALRCDPISGHVSLYWYRQALGQGPEFLTYFNYEAQQDKSGLPNDRFSAERPEGSISTLTIQRTEQRDSAMYRCASSLSEQVYTDTQYFGPGTRLTVL.

The J gene is TRBJ1-5, the V gene TRBV21-1; the tabulated D call, TRBD1, remains unverified against the DNA. TRBV21-1 is marked as a pseudogene. The CDR3 is 17 residues long. The CDR3: CASSKVFGAGKNQPQHF. CDR3 DNA sequence: TGTGCCAGCAGCAAAGTCTTTGGGGCAGGAAAAAATCAGCCCCAGCATTTT.

The chain joins TRBV27 to TRBJ1-6; D possibly corresponds to TRBD1 (5 bases). This CDR3 is built from 18 residues. The germline V and J ends were trimmed by 4 bases and 6 bases, with 22 bases remaining between them. CDR1 and CDR2 from the germline V gene are MNHEY and SMNVEV (reference sequence). In DNA form, the CDR3 reads TGTGCCAGCAGTTGGAGACAGCCTGCAGTTGGTGGTAATTCACCCCTCCACTTT. Residues: CASSWRQPAVGGNSPLHF.

The CDR3 DNA reads TGCGCCAGCAGCCCACAGGGAAGTAGGAACATTCAGTACTTC. This gives the protein CASSPQGSRNIQYF. The chain couples TRBV4-1 to TRBJ2-4; D perhaps matches TRBD1 (6 bases). The CDR3 covers 14 residues. Germline V CDR1 and CDR2: MGHRA, YSYEKL. V lost 4 bases, J lost 7 bases, and 14 bases lay in between.

This clone was seen just once. The chain is built from TRBV6-5 and TRBJ2-7; the D call may be TRBD1 or TRBD2 (6 bases each). Germline V lookup: CDR1 MNHEY, CDR2 SVGAGI. The ends were cut back, 3 bases at V and 4 bases at J, with 16 bases in the middle. The CDR3 runs to 15 residues. The CDR3 nucleotides read TGTGCCAGCAGTTATAGGGACGGGGGCACTTACGAGCAGTACGTC. Translated: CASSYRDGGTYEQYV.

The chain recombines TRBV15 with TRBJ2-7, with TRBD1 matching 8 bases. CDR1 and CDR2 from the germline V gene are LNHNV and YYDKDF (reference sequence). Trimming took 6 bases from V and 0 from J; bases not matched to a gene: 4. This CDR3 has 14 residues. CDR3 loop: CATSSGGSSYEQYF. CDR3 DNA: TGTGCCACCAGTTCAGGGGGCAGCTCCTACGAGCAGTACTTC.

This clone occurred once. At one boundary the junction diverges from the germline segment, which might be a read error. The genes are TRBV5-1 and TRBJ2-7; 7 bases fit TRBD1. Germline V lookup: CDR1 SGHRS, CDR2 YFSETQ. The CDR3 is made up of 14 amino acids. CDR3 in DNA: TGCGCCAGCAGCTCGACCGGGACAGACTACGGGCAGTACTTC. Its protein is CASSSTGTDYGQYF.

V and J are TRBV30 and TRBJ1-4; TRBD1 matches at 7 bases. Germline lookup yields CDR1 GTSNPN and CDR2 SVGIG (reference sequence). V was pared by 5 bases and J by 0 bases, with 12 bases of the junction left unmatched. The CDR3 contains 17 residues. The CDR3 DNA follows: TGTGCCTGGGGGCGGGACAGTACTTTCGCAACTAATGAAAAACTGTTTTTT. Encoded protein: CAWGRDSTFATNEKLFF.

The chain has TRBV2 and TRBJ2-7; D remains unclear. Germline-derived CDR1 and CDR2 are SNHLY and FYNNEI. The CDR3 is 13 residues long. Between the trimmed V and J ends, which lost 2 bases and 2 bases, there was a span of 7 bases. The CDR3 DNA reads TGTGCCAGCAGTGAACTAACAGCCTACGAGCAGTACTTC. It encodes CASSELTAYEQYF.

The chain joins TRBV6-5 to TRBJ1-3, with a tentative D call TRBD1 (6 bases). Looked up from germline, CDR1 is MNHEY and CDR2 is SVGAGI. Trimming removed 6 bases at V and 4 bases at J, with 16 bases between. This CDR3 has 15 residues. CDR3 loop: CASSGDRLPGNTIYF. DNA for the CDR3: TGTGCCAGCAGCGGTGACAGGCTCCCCGGAAACACCATATATTTT.

The gene calls are TRBV6-5 and TRBJ2-5, with D possibly TRBD1 on 5 matching bases. Germline-derived CDR1 and CDR2 are MNHEY and SVGAGI. With 4 bases removed from V and 4 bases from J, the gap between germline ends came to 7 bases. The CDR3 extends over 12 amino acids. The CDR3 loop is CASSFQGETQYF. The CDR3 coding sequence is TGTGCCAGCAGTTTTCAGGGAGAGACCCAGTACTTC.

V and J are TRBV28 and TRBJ2-2; D may be TRBD1 or TRBD2 (5 bases each). The CDR3 spans 16 residues. Trimming left V 2 bases short and J 4 bases short, with 14 bases between. Germline-derived CDR1 and CDR2 are MDHEN and SYDVKM. CDR3 sequence reads: CASSLIEGRFTGELFF. For the CDR3, the DNA is TGTGCCAGCAGTTTAATTGAGGGGCGTTTCACCGGGGAGCTGTTTTTT.